The following is a T cell receptor (beta chain) sequence with its context. Its antigen is not identified. The entry originates in a study of T cell responses to AZD1222 COVID-19 vaccine. Germline loops: CDR1 SGHRS, CDR2 YFSETQ. The CDR3 consists of 15 residues. Trimming shortened V by 0 bases and J by 3 bases, and 13 bases separated the two germline ends. Overall study findings and caveats: Regions left unmutated in variants are reportedly the target of nearly half of spike-specific TCRs. Seropositivity was recorded at baseline in only a handful of AZD1222 recipients.

Generated by immunoSEQ multiplex PCR, the TCRdb table keeps only in-frame clones and is missing some. The sample carries about 160,000 clones, 75% to 90% recorded once. The specimen was peripheral blood, collected on day 0 of AZD1222 vaccination. J is TRBJ2-7 and V is TRBV5-1; the D is unclear. This TCR came from an adult in good health. CDR3 residues: CASSLGISSSYEQYV. The CDR3 DNA is TGCGCCAGCAGCTTGGGGATTTCCTCCAGCTACGAGCAGTACGTC.